The present entry profiles one T cell receptor beta chain with its context. Trimming at V came to 4 bases and at J to 11 bases, leaving 7 bases not matched to a gene. Germline values: CDR1 SEHNR, CDR2 FQNEAQ (reference sequence). CDR3 length: 12 residues. The data are from a study of blood T cell repertoires in COVID-19. Repertoires were generated with immunoSEQ multiplex PCR, while TCRdb's copy carries only in-frame clones and drops some. This sample has under 30,000 clones, with roughly 87% found just once. This TCR derives from a human donor in a cohort sampled during active COVID-19. The sequenced sample consisted of peripheral blood. The chain carries TRBV7-9 and TRBJ1-1; the match to TRBD1 covers 7 bases. For the CDR3, the DNA is TGTGCCAGCAGCTCTCTCGACAGGGAGGCTTTCTTT. Translating gives CASSSLDREAFF.